This entry concerns a single T cell receptor (beta chain). Its antigen is currently unknown. This record comes from a study of response to subunit inactivated influenza vaccine. TCRdb passed the RT-PCR reads through MiXCR, listing each CDR3 protein once. Of approximately 500,000 distinct CDR3 sequences listed, less than 25% are singletons. General study results and limits: T cells newly recruited by each seasonal influenza vaccination are few, the authors suggested.

The CDR3 has 16 amino acids. Per the germline V gene, CDR1 is SNHLY and CDR2 is FYNNEI. Trimming took off 5 bases at V and 6 bases at J, with 20 bases between the two ends. The sample also formed part of further work on T cells expressing NK-cell markers. That paper notes: A 5'RACE template switching approach incorporating UMIs was used to make TCR beta cDNA. Sorted CD3+CD56+NKG2C+, CD3+CD56+NKG2C- and CD3+CD56-NKG2C+ T cells provided the TCR beta repertoires. Several experiments added an anti-gamma-delta TCR antibody to sort only alpha-beta TCR T cells. For a handful of donors, these clonotypes were likewise the leading ones in the CD3+CD56-NKG2C+ fraction.

This receptor was taken from a man aged 45 to 65 who received an inactivated influenza vaccine. The J gene is TRBJ2-1, the V gene TRBV2; TRBD1 might be the D (7 bases). Sequenced here: CD4+ T cells sorted from PBMCs, sampled 12 days after vaccination. The CDR3 here is CASSYAGGLSGNEQFF. CDR3 coding DNA: TGTGCCAGCAGTTATGCAGGGGGACTGTCGGGCAATGAGCAGTTCTTC. Combining the CDR3 with reference TRBV2 and TRBJ2-1 gives the whole variable domain EPEVTQTPSHQVTQMGQEVILRCVPISNHLYFYWYRQILGQKVEFLVSFYNNEISEKSEIFDDQFSVERPDGSNFTLKIRSTKLEDSAMYFCASSYAGGLSGNEQFFGPGTRLTVL.